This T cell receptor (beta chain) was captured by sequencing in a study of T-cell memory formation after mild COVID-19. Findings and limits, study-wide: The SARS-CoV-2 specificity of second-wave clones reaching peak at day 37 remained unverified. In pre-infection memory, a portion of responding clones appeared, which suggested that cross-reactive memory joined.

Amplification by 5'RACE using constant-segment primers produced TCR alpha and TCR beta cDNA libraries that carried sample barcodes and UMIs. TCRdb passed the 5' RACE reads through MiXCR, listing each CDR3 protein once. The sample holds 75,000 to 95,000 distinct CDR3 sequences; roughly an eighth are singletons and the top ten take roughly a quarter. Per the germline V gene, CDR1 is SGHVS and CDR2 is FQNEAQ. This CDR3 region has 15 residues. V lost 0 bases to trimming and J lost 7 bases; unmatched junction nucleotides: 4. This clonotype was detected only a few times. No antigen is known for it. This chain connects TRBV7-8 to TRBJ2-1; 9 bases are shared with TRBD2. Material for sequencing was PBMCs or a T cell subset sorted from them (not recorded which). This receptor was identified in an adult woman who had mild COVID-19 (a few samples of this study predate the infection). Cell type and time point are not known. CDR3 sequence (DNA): TGTGCCAGCAGCTTAGCGCCTAGCGGGGTTAATGAGCAGTTCTTC. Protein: CASSLAPSGVNEQFF.